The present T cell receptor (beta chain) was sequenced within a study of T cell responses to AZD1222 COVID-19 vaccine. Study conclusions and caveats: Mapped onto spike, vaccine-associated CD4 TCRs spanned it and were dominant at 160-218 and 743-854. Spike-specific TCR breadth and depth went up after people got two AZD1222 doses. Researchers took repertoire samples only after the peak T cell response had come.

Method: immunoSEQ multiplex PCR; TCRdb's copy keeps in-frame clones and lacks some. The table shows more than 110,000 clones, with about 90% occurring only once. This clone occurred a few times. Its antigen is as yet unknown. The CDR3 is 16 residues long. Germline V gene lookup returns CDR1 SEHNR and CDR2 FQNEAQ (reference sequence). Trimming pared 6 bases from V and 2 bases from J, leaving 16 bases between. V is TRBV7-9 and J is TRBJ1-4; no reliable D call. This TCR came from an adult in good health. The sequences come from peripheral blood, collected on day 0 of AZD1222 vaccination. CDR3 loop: CASSRPMPQTNEKLFF. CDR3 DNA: TGTGCCAGCAGTCGTCCCATGCCCCAGACTAATGAAAAACTGTTTTTT.